This T cell receptor (beta chain) emerged from a study of post-analysis software for immune sequencing data (dated by TCRdb to between 2015 and 2016). Study-wide context: The recorded disease courses included relapsing-remitting, secondary progressive and progressive-relapsing multiple sclerosis, and some patients had no subtype annotation. The patient repertoires were set against ten to eleven previously published healthy control repertoires from donors whose ages ranged from about 6 to 27 years. A subset of samples was prepared in parallel using single-end sample barcoding, then pooled and co-amplified after Illumina adapter ligation. What the authors observed across the whole study: Direct clustering with F measure showed strong co-clustering of samples prepared in the same batch, prompting a batch-effect correction. Compared with controls, multiple sclerosis patients had significantly lower normalized Chao1 diversity, a finding suggesting substantial peripheral T-cell clonal expansion. Patients showed significantly higher frequencies than controls for roughly 5 TRBV segments, among them TRBV5-6, TRBV5-1 and TRBV20-1. The control group was slightly older than the multiple sclerosis patient group.

In regard to this clonotype: Its cognate antigen has yet to be identified. Since a much larger clone is just one base distant, this may be a read error. Because the CDR3 is missing its conserved closing phenylalanine or tryptophan, this is likely a read error.

Library preparation was by PCR. Reads for this sample came from an Illumina HiSeq 2500. To reduce PCR and sequencing biases, unique molecular identifiers were built into the TCR beta cDNA libraries. Every 1 to 10 million input T cells yielded approximately 500,000 cDNA molecules, meaning each molecule approximated one T cell. The patient libraries were prepared and sequenced using the same protocol as the earlier healthy control dataset. Samples belonging to the same batch were prepared together, multiplexed and sequenced on a shared HiSeq lane. As for the original processing: MIGEC was used to process the raw barcoded reads, and molecular identifier groups with only a single read were discarded before consensus assembly and CDR3 extraction. VDJtools was used for post-analysis of the clonotype tables, with diversity normalized by down-sampling every dataset to the smallest sample size. In repertoire overlap clustering, CDR3 amino acid sequences, but not nucleotide sequences, were matched to correct batch-related cross-sample contamination. TCRdb cleaned the public reads at Q25 with fastp, built clones with MiXCR and kept in-frame beta chains. Every CDR3 protein is listed once, alongside the most common genes and DNA of its rows. TCRdb assigned the V and J calls; the authors' analysis was not used. The sample data list some 190,000 distinct CDR3 sequences, and roughly 30% of these were observed just once. Of the sample, 3% to 3.5% is held by the ten largest clones.

CDR1 and CDR2 are read off the germline V gene (reference sequence) as MNHNY and SVGAGI. Trimming costs V 10 bases and J 1 base, and their ends lie 11 bases apart. The CDR3 extends over 12 residues, inclusive of both ends. Left in the record is the CDR3 DNA by itself, 36 bases read in frame from the first base. TCR beta repertoires were profiled from peripheral blood of approximately 13 young patients with multiple sclerosis to demonstrate the VDJtools post-analysis software. The patients with multiple sclerosis were children and adolescents between roughly 6 and 15 years of age. The chain is made from TRBV6-6 and TRBJ2-7; the D gene lacks a confident call. The sequenced sample was blood. This sequence originates from a girl aged 2 to 17 with multiple sclerosis. The DNA sequence follows: TGTGCCACCTTAGCTCGTTCCTACGAGCAGTACCTC. Its protein reads: CATLARSYEQYL.